Each of the 4 T cell receptor beta chains below was sequenced from the same sample in a study of blood T cell repertoires in COVID-19 (dated by TCRdb to the early 2020s). The library was generated by the immunoSEQ multiplex PCR assay. TCRdb took this table from immuneACCESS and kept in-frame rearrangements with V and J called. Such tables lack part of the clones; where checked against another copy, unresolved V genes explain under half of the gap, and the rest is unexplained. The sample table records hundreds of thousands of clones; about 73% of these occur just once. The top ten clones comprise 3% to 3.5% of the sample. Sequenced: peripheral blood. The origin of the receptors is a woman aged 80 or over with acute or convalescent COVID-19.

This chain joins TRBV5-4 and TRBJ1-3, with no clear D. Germline loops: CDR1 SGHNT, CDR2 YYREEE (reference sequence). The CDR3 has 13 residues. Trimming shortened V by 4 bases and J by 4 bases, and 9 bases separated the two germline ends. For the CDR3, the DNA is TGTGCCAGCAGCCAGGCGGGGGGAAACACCATATATTTT. This codes for CASSQAGGNTIYF. Full variable domain (remainder filled in from reference TRBV5-4 and TRBJ1-3): ETGVTQSPTHLIKTRGQQVTLRCSSQSGHNTVSWYQQALGQGPQFIFQYYREEENGRGNFPPRFSGLQFPNYSSELNVNALELDDSALYLCASSQAGGNTIYFGEGSWLTVV.

The DNA of the CDR3 is TGTGCCAGCCGGATTTCCGGGACAGGACCCTACGAGCAGTACTTC. Its translation is CASRISGTGPYEQYF. The chain couples TRBV19 to TRBJ2-7; 8 bases are a match to TRBD1. This CDR3 comprises 15 residues. Per germline, CDR1 LNHDA and CDR2 SQIVND (reference sequence). V was clipped by 9 bases and J by 2 bases; unmatched bases: 12. The entire variable domain, with the rest obtained from reference TRBV19 and TRBJ2-7, is as follows: DGGITQSPKYLFRKEGQNVTLSCEQNLNHDAMYWYRQDPGQGLRLIYYSQIVNDFQKGDIAEGYSVSREKKESFPLTVTSAQKNPTAFYLCASRISGTGPYEQYFGPGTRLTVT.

This sequence joins TRBV15 and TRBJ1-4; no firm D call. In germline, CDR1 is LNHNV, CDR2 YYDKDF (reference sequence). V gave up 1 base and J gave up 4 bases, with 7 bases separating them. The CDR3 runs 14 residues. The CDR3 loop reads CATSRGGNNEKLFF. In nucleotides, the CDR3 is TGTGCCACCAGCAGAGGAGGGAATAATGAAAAACTGTTTTTT. Combining the CDR3 with reference TRBV15 and TRBJ1-4 gives the whole variable domain DAMVIQNPRYQVTQFGKPVTLSCSQTLNHNVMYWYQQKSSQAPKLLFHYYDKDFNNEADTPDNFQSRRPNTSFCFLDIRSPGLGDTAMYLCATSRGGNNEKLFFGSGTQLSVL.

This chain connects TRBV2 to TRBJ1-1; TRBD1 aligns across 7 bases. After removal of 6 bases from V and 0 bases from J, the junction contained 4 bases not matched to a gene. The CDR3 runs 14 residues. Germline V gene lookup returns CDR1 SNHLY and CDR2 FYNNEI. The CDR3 DNA sequence: TGTGCCAGCAGAACTGGGACAGTGAACACTGAAGCTTTCTTT. Residues: CASRTGTVNTEAFF.